Listed below are T cell receptor beta chains from one sample, sequenced in a study of T cells in tuberculosis. Repertoires were generated with immunoSEQ multiplex PCR, while TCRdb's copy carries only in-frame clones and drops some. The repertoire holds 30,000 to 35,000 clones, with 85% to 95% as singletons. This specimen was PBMCs, taken at tuberculosis diagnosis. These TCRs come from an adult with tuberculosis. Both conserved end residues are part of each CDR3. The D gene is left open where the match is weak. Clone size appears in some rows only: once, few, many, or a class for an expanded clone.

>-|-|TRBJ2-4|TRBV14
TGTGCCAGCAGCCAACCGGGAGCCGGCATTCAGTACTTC
CASSQPGAGIQYF
>-|TRBD1|TRBJ1-1|TRBV5-1
TGCGCCAGCAGCGTCAGGGGGCCGGACACTGAAGCTTTCTTT
CASSVRGPDTEAFF
>-|-|TRBJ1-1|TRBV19
TGTGCCAGTAGTATGAGTAGTGAAGCTTTCTTT
CASSMSSEAFF
>-|TRBD1|TRBJ2-1|TRBV9
TGTGCCAGCAGCGTTAACTCCGGGACAGAATACAATGAGCAGTTCTTC
CASSVNSGTEYNEQFF
>few|-|TRBJ2-3|TRBV13
TGTGCCAGCAGCTTGGCTCCCTTCACAGATACGCAGTATTTT
CASSLAPFTDTQYF
>-|-|TRBJ1-1|TRBV5-1
TGCGCCAGCAGCTTGTGGACAGTACAGAACACTGAAGCTTTCTTT
CASSLWTVQNTEAFF
>-|TRBD2|TRBJ2-5|TRBV5-1
TGCGCCAGCAGCTCCGCCGGGACTAGCTTCCAGACCCAGTACTTC
CASSSAGTSFQTQYF
>-|-|TRBJ2-7|TRBV2
TGTGCCAGCACCCAAGGCGGCCCTCTCTACGAGCAGTACTTC
CASTQGGPLYEQYF
>-|-|TRBJ2-3|TRBV6-5
TGTGCCAGCAGTTACCGCCGGAGCACAGATACGCAGTATTTT
CASSYRRSTDTQYF
>-|TRBD1|TRBJ2-7|TRBV7-2
TGTGCCAGCAGCTACTCAAACAGGGGACCCTACGAGCAGTACTTC
CASSYSNRGPYEQYF
>-|TRBD2|TRBJ2-6|TRBV13
TGTGCCAGCAGTCAGGGACTAGCGGGATCCTCTGGGGCCAACGTCCTGACTTTC
CASSQGLAGSSGANVLTF
>-|TRBD1|TRBJ2-3|TRBV29-1
TGCAGCGACCGGGACAGGGGGACAGATACGCAGTATTTT
CSDRDRGTDTQYF
>-|-|TRBJ2-1|TRBV11-2
TGTGCCAGCAGACCATTACGGGGAGCCTACAATGAGCAGTTCTTC
CASRPLRGAYNEQFF
>once|-|TRBJ1-5|TRBV2
TGTGCCAGCAGTGGCGACATACGAAGCAATCAGCCCCAGCATTTT
CASSGDIRSNQPQHF
>once|TRBD1|TRBJ2-7|TRBV5-5
TGTGCCAGCAGCCACCTACAGGGGAGCGAGCAGTACTTC
CASSHLQGSEQYF
>-|-|TRBJ2-1|TRBV11-2
TGTGCCAGCAGCCTTCTCCTTCTCCAAGTGGGCCACAATGAGCAGTTCTTC
CASSLLLLQVGHNEQFF
>-|-|TRBJ2-7|TRBV10-2
TGCGCCAGCAGCCACCCAGGGTACGAGCAGTACTTC
CASSHPGYEQYF
>-|TRBD1|TRBJ2-7|TRBV25-1
TGTGCCAGCAGTGTGACGGGACAGGGGTCGTACGAGCAGTACTTC
CASSVTGQGSYEQYF
>-|TRBD1|TRBJ1-3|TRBV28
TGTGCCAGCAGTTTCCAGGGGGTAGCTGGAAACACCATATATTTT
CASSFQGVAGNTIYF
>once|-|TRBJ1-2|TRBV15
TGTGCCACCGGGCAACAGGCTAACTATGGCTACACCTTC
CATGQQANYGYTF
>-|-|TRBJ2-7|TRBV19
TGTGCCACCTCGGAGATGGGGACACCCGCCTACGAGCAGTACTTC
CATSEMGTPAYEQYF
>-|TRBD1|TRBJ2-1|TRBV6-5
TGTGCCAGCAGTTACGACAGGGAAAGAGGGAATGAGCAGTTCTTC
CASSYDRERGNEQFF
>-|-|TRBJ2-7|TRBV4-3
TGCGCCAGCAGCCAAGCGACCCTTAGGGGGGGGTACGAGCAGTACTTC
CASSQATLRGGYEQYF
>-|TRBD1|TRBJ2-5|TRBV15
TGTGCCACCGCAATACAGGGGGCGACGGAGACCCAGTACTTC
CATAIQGATETQYF
>-|-|TRBJ2-4|TRBV30
TGTGCCTGGAGTGTAACGGGGTCCAAAAACATTCAGTACTTC
CAWSVTGSKNIQYF
>-|-|TRBJ1-1|TRBV4-1
TGCGCCAGCAGACCTACTGACAGCATGAACACTGAAGCTTTCTTT
CASRPTDSMNTEAFF
>-|TRBD1|TRBJ1-2|TRBV5-1
TGCGCCAGCAGCCCAACAGGGGGCTCCAATGGCTACACCTTC
CASSPTGGSNGYTF
>-|-|TRBJ1-4|TRBV9
TGTGCCAGCAGCCCGCGACAGGCCCAGGGGGAAAAACTGTTTTTT
CASSPRQAQGEKLFF
>-|-|TRBJ1-5|TRBV30
TGTGCCTGGAGTCGGGGAGGGGATCAGCCCCAGCATTTT
CAWSRGGDQPQHF